Below, 24 T cell receptor beta chains from the same sample are listed, as sequenced in a study of blood T cell repertoires in COVID-19. Sequencing was performed with immunoSEQ multiplex PCR; in TCRdb, only in-frame clones are kept and a portion is missing. This table has some 400,000 clones, around 90% appearing once. The sequenced material came from peripheral blood. The receptors were gathered from a man younger than 35 with active or convalescent COVID-19.

This clone was seen just once. This rearrangement joins TRBV5-1 to TRBJ1-6; D is uncertain. V was shortened by 0 bases and J by 10 bases, with 14 bases between the two germline ends. Germline loops: CDR1 SGHRS, CDR2 YFSETQ. CDR3 length: 15 residues. The CDR3 DNA follows: TGCGCCAGCAGCTTGGCCAACCCAGGAGGGTCACCCCTCCACTTT. Amino acid sequence: CASSLANPGGSPLHF.

The V and J genes are TRBV27 and TRBJ2-5; D is possibly TRBD2 (7 bases). Trimming shortened V by 6 bases and J by 5 bases, and 16 bases separated the two germline ends. There are 14 residues in the CDR3. Germline lookup yields CDR1 MNHEY and CDR2 SMNVEV (reference sequence). The CDR3 nucleotides are TGTGCCAGCAGCCCGAGGGGGGGCCGGGAGACCCAGTACTTC. Encoded protein: CASSPRGGRETQYF.

The V call is TRBV9, the J call TRBJ1-1, with 7 bases fitting TRBD1. The CDR3 is 15 amino acids. Germline V gene data show CDR1 as SGDLS and CDR2 as YYNGEE. V lost 4 bases and J lost 0; bases outside the gene matches: 6. CDR3 protein: CASSPSGQVNTEAFF. CDR3 coding DNA: TGTGCCAGCAGCCCGAGTGGACAGGTGAACACTGAAGCTTTCTTT.

This chain connects TRBV3-1 (or the pseudogene TRBV3-2) to TRBJ2-1; maybe TRBD1 (6 bases). Trimming took off 6 bases at V and 0 bases at J, with 12 bases between the two ends. The V gene's germline CDR1 is LGHDT and CDR2 YNNKEL (reference sequence). The CDR3 consists of 15 residues. Here the CDR3 reads CASSSGQSSYNEQFF. Here the CDR3 DNA reads TGTGCCAGCAGTAGTGGACAGAGCTCCTACAATGAGCAGTTCTTC.

The chain combines TRBV4-2 with TRBJ1-5; 10 bases map to TRBD1. CDR1 and CDR2 from the germline V gene are LGHNA and YNFKEQ. Trimming removed 4 bases from V and 5 bases from J; junction bases left unmatched: 23. The CDR3 length is 21 residues. This CDR3 reads CASSRRRSGTGDPCVHQPQHF. The DNA of the CDR3 is TGTGCCAGCAGCCGAAGGCGGTCAGGGACAGGGGATCCCTGCGTCCATCAGCCCCAGCATTTT.

Here the CDR3 reads CASSLERTGAYYEQYF. The CDR3 DNA sequence: TGTGCCAGCAGCTTAGAACGGACAGGAGCCTACTACGAGCAGTACTTC. V is TRBV7-9 and J is TRBJ2-7; 7 bases agree with TRBD1. The CDR3 has 16 amino acids. Germline V lookup: CDR1 SEHNR, CDR2 FQNEAQ (reference sequence). J gave up 3 bases and V 1 base, and 9 bases lay outside the gene matches.

The chain combines TRBV19 with TRBJ2-7, with 7 bases aligning to TRBD1. Per germline, CDR1 LNHDA and CDR2 SQIVND (reference sequence). V gave up 4 bases and J gave up 2 bases; unmatched junction bases: 5. The CDR3 has 14 amino acids. As DNA, the CDR3 is TGTGCCAGTAGTAAATCCGGGACAGCCTACGAGCAGTACTTC. Encoded protein: CASSKSGTAYEQYF.

The chain recombines TRBV19 with TRBJ2-1; tentatively, D is TRBD1 (5 bases). V lost 5 bases and J lost 0, with 14 bases in between. CDR3 length: 16 amino acids. CDR1 and CDR2 from the germline V gene are LNHDA and SQIVND (reference sequence). The CDR3 nucleotides are TGTGCCAGTAGTTCCGACAGTTCGAGCTCCTACAATGAGCAGTTCTTC. It yields the protein CASSSDSSSSYNEQFF.

The chain recombines TRBV29-1 with TRBJ1-2, with 8 bases matching TRBD1. CDR1 SQVTM and CDR2 ANQGSEA come from the germline V gene. V trimming: 5 bases; J trimming: 7 bases; junction bases outside the gene matches: 18. The CDR3 has 16 amino acids. The CDR3 DNA reads TGCAGCGTTTTTGATTCCGGACAGGGCGGGGATTTTGGCTACACCTTC. Amino acid sequence: CSVFDSGQGGDFGYTF.

This clone came up once. The rearrangement joins TRBV7-2 to TRBJ2-2, with 7 nucleotides matching TRBD2. Germline lookup yields CDR1 SGHTA and CDR2 FQGNSA. V was clipped by 2 bases and J by 0 bases; unmatched bases: 3. The CDR3 extends over 16 amino acids. CDR3 DNA: TGTGCCAGCAGCTTAATGGCGGGGGCGAACACCGGGGAGCTGTTTTTT. Protein product: CASSLMAGANTGELFF.

The rearrangement uses TRBV5-5 and TRBJ2-5, with 8 bases fitting TRBD2. This CDR3 contains 12 residues. Germline CDR1 reads SGHKS; CDR2 reads YYEKEE (reference sequence). Trimming took 4 bases from V and 7 from J; bases not matched to a gene: 3. The CDR3 reads CASSPTSATQYF. In DNA form, the CDR3 reads TGTGCCAGCAGCCCGACTAGCGCGACCCAGTACTTC.

The rearrangement joins TRBV7-2 to TRBJ2-1; 10 nucleotides agree with TRBD2. Germline CDR1 is SGHTA and CDR2 is FQGNSA. V shed 5 bases, J shed 5 bases, and the junction held 12 bases outside the gene matches. CDR3 length: 17 amino acids. CDR3 amino acids: CASSPPRLAGEHNEQFF. Written as DNA, the CDR3 is TGTGCCAGCAGCCCCCCCCGGCTAGCGGGGGAACACAATGAGCAGTTCTTC.

The chain joins TRBV6-6 to TRBJ1-1; 9 bases match TRBD1. Germline-derived CDR1 and CDR2 are MNHNY and SVGAGI (reference sequence). V was clipped by 0 bases and J by 7 bases; unmatched bases: 6. The CDR3 loop spans 15 amino acids. The CDR3 DNA follows: TGTGCCAGCAGTTACTCGACAGGGGGTTCCGATGAAGCTTTCTTT. It is translated as CASSYSTGGSDEAFF.

Points on this clone: One junction end disagrees with the germline gene, perhaps due to a read error. The chain links TRBV28 to TRBJ2-2, with 12 bases matching TRBD2. From germline, CDR1 is MDHEN and CDR2 SYDVKM. This CDR3 is built from 17 residues. DNA for the CDR3: TGTGCCAGCAGCTCCAGGAGGACTAGCGGGAACCCCGGGGAGCTGTTTTTT. Protein: CASSSRRTSGNPGELFF.

This rearrangement joins TRBV4-3 to TRBJ2-1, with TRBD2 matching over 12 bases. Germline-derived CDR1 and CDR2 are LGHNA and YSLEER. With 1 base clipped from V and 10 bases from J, the junction kept 5 bases outside the gene matches. The CDR3 consists of 15 residues. DNA for the CDR3: TGCGCCAGCAGCCAAGGACTAGCGGGAGTGCGCGAGCAGTTCTTC. Amino acids: CASSQGLAGVREQFF.

CDR3 in amino acids: CASSIQWTDTQYF. The CDR3 DNA sequence: TGTGCCAGCAGCATCCAGTGGACAGATACGCAGTATTTT. The chain recombines TRBV7-2 with TRBJ2-3; D remains unclear. The CDR3 spans 13 residues. The V gene's germline CDR1 is SGHTA and CDR2 FQGNSA. The V end was cut by 5 bases, the J end by 3 bases, with 9 bases between.

The gene calls are TRBV27 and TRBJ1-2; 8 bases line up with TRBD1. The CDR3 consists of 15 residues. Germline V gene sequence: CDR1 MNHEY, CDR2 SMNVEV (reference sequence). V dropped 4 bases and J dropped 8; count of bases not matched to a gene: 12. CDR3 residues: CASSSLQQGVSGYTF. The DNA of the CDR3 is TGTGCCAGCAGTTCCCTCCAACAGGGGGTATCGGGCTACACCTTC.

The chain recombines TRBV9 with TRBJ2-3; weak D call: TRBD1 (5 bases). The CDR3 has 16 residues. Germline loops: CDR1 SGDLS, CDR2 YYNGEE. The V and J ends lost 0 bases and 4 bases respectively, with 15 bases between them. In DNA form, the CDR3 reads TGTGCCAGCAGCGTAGAGGGCGGCAGGGTCGCAGATACGCAGTATTTT. Its translation is CASSVEGGRVADTQYF.

The genes are TRBV7-9 and TRBJ1-3; D is undetermined. Germline V gene sequence: CDR1 SEHNR, CDR2 FQNEAQ (reference sequence). With 8 bases removed from V and 0 bases from J, the gap between germline ends came to 11 bases. The CDR3 runs to 14 residues. Here the CDR3 reads CASQIGVSGNTIYF. In nucleotides, the CDR3 is TGTGCCAGCCAAATCGGAGTCTCTGGAAACACCATATATTTT.

J is TRBJ2-7 and V is TRBV3-1 (or the pseudogene TRBV3-2), with a possible D match to TRBD2 (6 bases). Trimming took 0 bases from V and 6 from J, leaving 12 bases between them. The CDR3 covers 14 residues. Germline V gives CDR1 LGHDT, CDR2 YNNKEL (reference sequence). Written as DNA, the CDR3 is TGTGCCAGCAGCCAAGAAGGGCGGGAAGGCGAGCAGTACTTC. Translation gives CASSQEGREGEQYF.

The rearrangement uses TRBV19 and TRBJ2-5; 16 positions match TRBD2. Unmatched junction bases numbered 8, after V lost 5 bases and J lost 2 bases. Germline V gene sequence: CDR1 LNHDA, CDR2 SQIVND (reference sequence). The CDR3 loop spans 18 amino acids. The CDR3 bases are TGTGCCAGTAGTCCGGGACTAGCGGGGGGGAGTCGACAAGAGACCCAGTACTTC. This codes for CASSPGLAGGSRQETQYF. The full variable domain, with the rest looked up from reference TRBV19 and TRBJ2-5, is DGGITQSPKYLFRKEGQNVTLSCEQNLNHDAMYWYRQDPGQGLRLIYYSQIVNDFQKGDIAEGYSVSREKKESFPLTVTSAQKNPTAFYLCASSPGLAGGSRQETQYFGPGTRLLVL.

The rearrangement joins TRBV5-6 to TRBJ2-1, with D unresolved. This CDR3 is 13 amino acids long. V was pared by 1 base and J by 6 bases, with 8 bases between. Germline CDR1 reads SGHDT; CDR2 reads YYEEEE. In DNA, the CDR3 is TGTGCCAGCAGCTTGCGAGGCCTCAATGAGCAGTTCTTC. This sequence encodes CASSLRGLNEQFF.

The J gene is TRBJ1-1, the V gene TRBV28; D unresolved. V shed 4 bases and J shed 5 bases, with 14 bases lying between them. The CDR3 spans 14 residues. Germline loops: CDR1 MDHEN, CDR2 SYDVKM. DNA for the CDR3: TGTGCCAGCAGTTCGGGGTCCGGAAGAACTGAAGCTTTCTTT. Amino acids: CASSSGSGRTEAFF.

In DNA form, the CDR3 reads TGCGCCAGCAGCCCCGGGGGTCGGTCCGGCTACACCTTC. Its protein product is CASSPGGRSGYTF. The rearrangement uses TRBV5-1 and TRBJ1-2; perhaps TRBD1 as D (5 bases). Germline loops: CDR1 SGHRS, CDR2 YFSETQ. V lost 4 bases and J lost 8, with 15 bases in between. The CDR3 is made up of 13 amino acids.